This record concerns one T cell receptor beta chain sequence. The germline gives CDR1 SGHVS, CDR2 FNYEAQ. Trimming took 1 base from V and 5 from J, leaving 6 bases between them. The CDR3 is 13 residues long. The source of the sample is a study of CD8 T cells in Susac syndrome. Reverse transcription used roughly 0.45 to 1 ug RNA and random hexamers. An immunoSEQ multiplex PCR amplified TCR beta CDR3 over 54 Vbeta and 13 Jbeta. One entry per CDR3 protein, called by TCRdb with MiXCR from the immunoSEQ multiplex PCR reads. The sample carries 100,000 to 150,000 distinct CDR3 sequences, 90% to 95% recorded once.

This sequence was found in a human donor in good health. Sequenced: CD4+ T cells from PBMCs. J is TRBJ2-4 and V is TRBV7-6, with unresolved D. The CDR3 reads CASSLDGQNIQYF. CDR3 bases: TGTGCCAGCAGCTTAGACGGCCAAAACATTCAGTACTTC.